The clone carrying this T cell receptor (beta chain) was recorded a few times. What it binds is not known. As TCR cDNA was made by 5'RACE template switching, a universal primer site and UMIs were added. TCRdb reprocessed the 5' RACE reads with MiXCR, giving one entry per CDR3 protein. Of just over 300,000 distinct CDR3 sequences in the sample, around 3.9% are singletons; the top ten hold about 20%. The V and J ends lost 0 bases and 2 bases, in that order; junction bases with no gene match: 8. From germline, CDR1 is DFQATT and CDR2 SNEGSKA (reference sequence). The CDR3 contains 17 residues. The data originate from a study of T cells after yellow fever vaccination. Study-level background: Preparation used SMART-Seq v4 Ultra Low Input for the low-cell-number fractions.

Study-wide results and caveats: Weaker, the secondary response peaked sooner, at day 5 versus 15. Clones that expanded after primary vaccination mostly reappeared after the booster (approximately 96% CD4, around 87% CD8).

The specimen comprised PBMCs, sampled on the day of the yellow fever booster vaccination. The clonotype was recovered from a man younger than 35 who received the YFV17D yellow fever vaccine. This rearrangement joins TRBV20-1 to TRBJ1-5; TRBD1 agrees at 9 bases. CDR3 loop: CSARESQGALGNQPQHF. For the CDR3, the DNA is TGCAGTGCTAGAGAATCACAGGGGGCGCTGGGCAATCAGCCCCAGCATTTT.